These 21 T cell receptor beta chains originate from one sample sequenced in a study of type 1 and type 2 diabetes patients. Genomic DNA was the PCR template. A primer set of 30 forward and 13 reverse primers amplified the CDR3. Each CDR3 protein is one row after TCRdb ran MiXCR on the multiplex PCR reads. The sample records about 270,000 distinct CDR3 sequences, more than 40% being singletons. The material sequenced was peripheral blood mononuclear cells (PBMCs). Receptors were obtained from a man aged 18 to 30 with type 2 diabetes.

The CDR3 sequence: CSARVLAGTNTGELFF. The CDR3 region has the DNA TGCAGTGCTAGGGTTTTGGCGGGCACGAACACCGGGGAGCTGTTTTTT. The chain is built from TRBV20-1 and TRBJ2-2; possible D gene TRBD2, 5 bases. Germline lookup yields CDR1 DFQATT and CDR2 SNEGSKA (reference sequence). The CDR3 loop spans 16 amino acids. Trimming cost V 3 bases and J 0 bases, with 14 bases left between them.

The chain carries TRBV12-3 or TRBV12-4 and TRBJ2-7; 7 bases are shared with TRBD1. The junction had 7 bases not matched to a gene; V was cut back by 5 bases and J by 0 bases. This CDR3 has 15 amino acids. The CDR3 here is CASSAAGTASYEQYF. In DNA form, the CDR3 reads TGTGCCAGCAGTGCGGCCGGGACAGCCTCCTACGAGCAGTACTTC.

The genes are TRBV7-8 and TRBJ2-7; no clear D gene. V lost 2 bases and J lost 3, with 14 bases in between. The CDR3 spans 15 residues. The germline V gene has CDR1 SGHVS and CDR2 FQNEAQ. This CDR3 is CASSLSVQLFYEQYF. CDR3 DNA sequence: TGTGCCAGCAGCTTAAGCGTCCAACTCTTCTACGAGCAGTACTTC.

This clonotype turned up a few times. This chain connects TRBV20-1 to TRBJ1-6, with 7 nucleotides matching TRBD1. The V gene's germline CDR1 is DFQATT and CDR2 SNEGSKA (reference sequence). With 6 bases clipped from V and 16 bases from J, the junction kept 6 bases outside the gene matches. The CDR3 has 10 residues. The CDR3 nucleotides are TGCAGTGCAAAACAGGGGAAACTCCACTTT. Its translation is CSAKQGKLHF.

Only a few counts were recorded for this clonotype. The chain employs TRBV9 and TRBJ2-2; D call uncertain. The germline gives CDR1 SGDLS, CDR2 YYNGEE. The CDR3 loop spans 12 amino acids. V lost 1 base to trimming and J lost 4 bases, with 2 bases between them. CDR3 nucleotides: TGTGCCAGCAGCGTATCCACCGGGGAGCTGTTTTTT. Amino acids: CASSVSTGELFF.

This clonotype appeared a few times. The chain couples TRBV25-1 to TRBJ2-1; 7 bases match TRBD2. Germline V CDR1 and CDR2: MGHDK, SYGVNS. The CDR3 runs to 13 residues. Trimming cost V 6 bases and J 7 bases; bases outside gene matches: 6. Written as DNA, the CDR3 is TGTGCCAGCAGCTCTTTGGGGGGGAATGAGCAGTTCTTC. As protein: CASSSLGGNEQFF.

This clonotype was found a few times. The chain uses TRBV19 and TRBJ2-7, with TRBD1 matching 7 bases. Germline V lookup: CDR1 LNHDA, CDR2 SQIVND (reference sequence). After removal of 3 bases from V and 5 bases from J, the junction contained 1 base not matched to a gene. The CDR3 consists of 12 residues. CDR3 DNA sequence: TGTGCCAGTAGTATTCAGGGGGACGAGCAGTACTTC. This sequence encodes CASSIQGDEQYF.

In this sample, this clonotype turned up a few times. The V gene is TRBV6-5, the J gene TRBJ2-7, with D perhaps matching TRBD1 or TRBD2 (5 bases each). Trimming removed 2 bases from V and 6 bases from J, with 14 bases in between. The CDR3 sequence is 14 residues long. Germline-derived CDR1 and CDR2 are MNHEY and SVGAGI. The CDR3 here is CASSYGLGVGEQYF. The CDR3 nucleotides are TGTGCCAGCAGTTACGGACTGGGGGTAGGCGAGCAGTACTTC.

This rearrangement joins TRBV7-2 to TRBJ2-5; 7 bases fit TRBD2. The better agreement between TRBJ2-1 and the DNA end casts doubt on the J call. CDR3 length: 20 amino acids. Germline CDR1 is SGHTA and CDR2 is FQGNSA. The CDR3 nucleotides read TGTGCCAGCAGCTCCCTCCCCCAGGTTGGGGGGAGGGAGACTAGGGATGAGCAGTTCTTC. Translation gives CASSSLPQVGGRETRDEQFF.

The V call is TRBV6-5, the J call TRBJ1-1, with TRBD1 identical over 7 bases. Germline V lookup: CDR1 MNHEY, CDR2 SVGAGI. V lost 5 bases, J lost 0 bases, and 9 bases stayed unmatched. There are 16 residues in the CDR3. CDR3 in amino acids: CASSEPTGTVNTEAFF. The CDR3 DNA reads TGTGCCAGCAGTGAGCCGACAGGGACTGTGAACACTGAAGCTTTCTTT.

This chain links TRBV25-1 with TRBJ1-1; a possible D gene is TRBD1 (5 bases). Trimming took 4 bases from V and 1 from J, leaving 10 bases between them. CDR1 MGHDK and CDR2 SYGVNS come from the germline V gene. This CDR3 region has 14 residues. CDR3 DNA sequence: TGTGCCAGCAGTGCCGAGGGGCCGAACACTGAAGCTTTCTTT. It encodes CASSAEGPNTEAFF.

The genes are TRBV7-6 and TRBJ2-7; D remains ambiguous. CDR3 length: 16 amino acids. Germline V lookup: CDR1 SGHVS, CDR2 FNYEAQ. Trimming pared 5 bases from V and 0 bases from J, leaving 17 bases between. Here the CDR3 reads CASSRVARSSSYEQYF. In nucleotides, the CDR3 is TGTGCCAGCAGCCGCGTGGCTAGGTCGAGCTCCTACGAGCAGTACTTC.

Regarding this clonotype: A much larger clone differs by one base, so this may be a read error. This rearrangement joins TRBV19 to TRBJ1-1; no reliable D call. There are 15 residues in the CDR3. Germline assignment: CDR1 LNHDA and CDR2 SQIVND (reference sequence). The CDR3 DNA sequence: TGTGCCAGTAGTATGTCAGCCAGGATGAACATTGAAGCTTTCTTT. It yields the protein CASSMSARMNIEAFF.

The J gene is TRBJ2-7, the V gene TRBV5-1, with 7 bases identical to TRBD1. Germline values: CDR1 SGHRS, CDR2 YFSETQ. J lost 2 bases, V lost 3 bases, and 11 bases had no gene match. The CDR3 sequence is 16 residues long. The CDR3 DNA is TGCGCCAGCAGCTCTCATACACAGGGGATTCCCTACGAGCAGTACTTC. Protein: CASSSHTQGIPYEQYF. The full variable domain, with the rest looked up from reference TRBV5-1 and TRBJ2-7, is KAGVTQTPRYLIKTRGQQVTLSCSPISGHRSVSWYQQTPGQGLQFLFEYFSETQRNKGNFPGRFSGRQFSNSRSEMNVSTLELGDSALYLCASSSHTQGIPYEQYFGPGTRLTVT.

The chain joins TRBV2 to TRBJ2-7, with D perhaps TRBD1 or TRBD2 (5 bases each). The CDR3 runs 16 residues. Germline CDR1 SNHLY, CDR2 FYNNEI. V was clipped by 8 bases and J by 0 bases, with 20 bases between them. In nucleotides, the CDR3 is TGTGCCAGCGGGCGGTTGGGACCGCCGAGCTCCTACGAGCAGTACTTC. Its protein product is CASGRLGPPSSYEQYF.

The chain joins TRBV29-1 to TRBJ2-3; no definite D call. The length of the CDR3 is 17 residues. Germline lookup yields CDR1 SQVTM and CDR2 ANQGSEA. V was trimmed by 2 bases and J by 0 bases, leaving 18 bases between them. The CDR3 coding sequence is TGCAGCGTTGAACGGCGTGGTCCTACCTATAGCACAGATACGCAGTATTTT. The encoded protein is CSVERRGPTYSTDTQYF.

This chain links TRBV6-5 with TRBJ2-2; 7 bases fit TRBD1. Trimming at V came to 5 bases and at J to 5 bases, leaving 8 bases not matched to a gene. The germline CDR1 and CDR2 sequences are MNHEY and SVGAGI. The CDR3 totals 15 residues. The CDR3 nucleotides are TGTGCCAGCAGTGTGACAGGGTTTGTTACCGGGGAGCTGTTTTTT. This gives the protein CASSVTGFVTGELFF.

This clonotype has just a few counts. The V gene is TRBV19, the J gene TRBJ2-6; the D is unclear. The germline V gene encodes CDR1 LNHDA and CDR2 SQIVND (reference sequence). Trimming cost V 6 bases and J 4 bases, with 13 bases left between them. The CDR3 sequence is 15 residues long. CDR3 sequence (DNA): TGTGCCAGTAGCGTCAGATCGTTCGGGGCCAACGTCCTGACTTTC. Protein sequence: CASSVRSFGANVLTF.

A few counts support this clonotype. The CDR3 nucleotides are TGTGCCAGTAGTTCTAAAGGTACCGGGGAGCTGTTTTTT. The encoded protein is CASSSKGTGELFF. The gene calls are TRBV19 and TRBJ2-2; no clear D. V was trimmed by 5 bases and J by 5 bases, leaving 9 bases between them. The CDR3 covers 13 residues. Germline values: CDR1 LNHDA, CDR2 SQIVND (reference sequence).

To note about this clonotype: It may be a read error: a sequence one base away is much more abundant. The J gene is TRBJ1-1, the V gene TRBV25-1; D unclear. Germline V gene sequence: CDR1 MGHDK, CDR2 SYGVNS. CDR3 length: 14 amino acids. With 5 bases removed from V and 4 bases from J, the gap between germline ends came to 14 bases. CDR3: CASSPMGGSTEAFF. Here the CDR3 DNA reads TGTGCCAGCAGTCCCATGGGAGGGAGCACTGAAGCTTTCTTT.

Turning to this clonotype: The junction departs from germline at one end; a sequencing error may be responsible. This chain joins TRBV10-3 and TRBJ2-1, with 8 bases lining up with TRBD2. The germline gives CDR1 ENHRY, CDR2 SYGVKD. This CDR3 region has 17 residues. CDR3 sequence (DNA): TGTGCCAGCAGTTACTCGTTGGGGACTAGCTCCTACAATGAGCAGTTCTTC. Amino acid sequence: CASSYSLGTSSYNEQFF.